This T cell receptor beta chain was sequenced for a study of T cell responses to AZD1222 COVID-19 vaccine. CDR1 is MNHNS and CDR2 is SASEGT in the germline V gene. CDR3 size: 15 residues. V was clipped by 3 bases and J by 4 bases; unmatched bases: 5. Clones were sequenced by immunoSEQ multiplex PCR, and TCRdb holds only the in-frame ones, with some missing. The data hold fewer than 130,000 clones, with 90% to 95% observed a single time. Whole-study results and caveats: Two AZD1222 administrations were followed by greater Spike-specific TCR breadth and depth.

This clone was seen just once. Antigen unknown. The chain has TRBV6-1 and TRBJ2-3, with 9 bases lining up with TRBD2. The sequence was collected from an adult in good health. The sequencing here drew on peripheral blood, taken on day 0 of AZD1222 vaccination. The CDR3, as DNA: TGTGCCAGCAGTGACGTAGCGGGGGCTCCAGATACGCAGTATTTT. Translated: CASSDVAGAPDTQYF.